These 15 T cell receptor beta chains share one sample of origin, sequenced in a study of glioma-infiltrating T cells after dendritic cell vaccination. Here immunoSEQ multiplex PCR was the method, and the copy in TCRdb shows in-frame clones only, minus some. Of roughly 83,000 clones in the sample, over 75% were seen once. The sample consisted of blood, taken before dendritic cell vaccination. These TCRs come from a human donor with glioblastoma.

This clone appeared once. The chain recombines TRBV2 with TRBJ1-5; perhaps TRBD1 as D (6 bases). Germline CDR1 is SNHLY and CDR2 is FYNNEI. The CDR3 is 14 residues long. Between the trimmed V and J ends, which lost 5 bases and 3 bases, there was a span of 11 bases. The CDR3 reads CASSQDRVNQPQHF. Here the CDR3 DNA reads TGTGCCAGCAGTCAGGACAGAGTCAATCAGCCCCAGCATTTT.

This chain uses TRBV28 with TRBJ1-2, with 10 bases aligning to TRBD1. The CDR3 extends over 14 amino acids. Germline loops: CDR1 MDHEN, CDR2 SYDVKM. V shed 3 bases, J shed 8 bases, and the junction held 6 bases outside the gene matches. CDR3 in DNA: TGTGCCAGCAGTTTCTGGGACAGGGGAAACGGCTACACCTTC. Protein: CASSFWDRGNGYTF.

The chain employs TRBV5-1 and TRBJ2-5; 7 nucleotides align to TRBD2. Per the germline V gene, CDR1 is SGHRS and CDR2 is YFSETQ. The V segment lost 3 bases and the J segment 9 bases; nucleotides outside the gene matches: 2. The CDR3 covers 11 residues. The CDR3 DNA sequence: TGCGCCAGCAGCTGGGGAGGGGCCCAGTACTTC. This codes for CASSWGGAQYF.

This clone was detected once. CDR3 sequence (DNA): TGTGCCAGCAGCGTAGGGCAGAGGGGGACAGCTCCCTATGGCTACACCTTC. Translated: CASSVGQRGTAPYGYTF. The chain carries TRBV9 and TRBJ1-2, with TRBD1 matching 7 bases. CDR3 length: 17 residues. After removal of 0 bases from V and 4 bases from J, the junction contained 12 bases not matched to a gene. Germline values: CDR1 SGDLS, CDR2 YYNGEE.

The J gene is TRBJ2-7, the V gene TRBV5-1, with D hard to call. The germline V gene has CDR1 SGHRS and CDR2 YFSETQ. Between the trimmed V and J ends, which lost 0 bases and 4 bases, there was a span of 8 bases. This CDR3 is 13 amino acids long. As DNA, the CDR3 is TGCGCCAGCAGCTTGGGGCACCCTTACGAGCAGTACTTC. Amino acid sequence: CASSLGHPYEQYF.

The chain joins TRBV15 to TRBJ2-7; D call uncertain. Germline V CDR1 and CDR2: LNHNV, YYDKDF (reference sequence). The CDR3 has 13 residues. V lost 0 bases and J 4 bases, leaving 7 bases between the germline ends. DNA for the CDR3: TGTGCCACCAGCAGAGATCTACAGTACGAGCAGTACTTC. Protein: CATSRDLQYEQYF.

Here the CDR3 reads CASSLSGGQAKNYGYTF. The DNA for the CDR3 is TGTGCCAGCAGTTTATCCGGGGGACAGGCTAAAAACTATGGCTACACCTTC. The rearrangement links TRBV28 to TRBJ1-2; 8 bases line up with TRBD1. Trimming cost V 1 base and J 2 bases; bases outside gene matches: 9. This CDR3 has 17 residues. Germline loops: CDR1 MDHEN, CDR2 SYDVKM.

The chain carries TRBV6-5 and TRBJ2-1, with TRBD1 identical over 7 bases. CDR1 is MNHEY and CDR2 is SVGAGI in the germline V gene. Germline trimming cut 5 bases from V and 14 bases from J; bases unmatched to any gene: 12. This CDR3 has 13 residues. The CDR3 coding sequence is TGTGCCAGCAGTCCCACTCAGACAGGGAGCGAGTTCTTC. It encodes CASSPTQTGSEFF.

V usage is TRBV28 and J usage is TRBJ2-7; D perhaps matches TRBD1 (5 bases). CDR1 and CDR2 (germline): MDHEN, SYDVKM. The CDR3 has 15 residues. V was cut by 3 bases and J by 9 bases, with 21 bases left in between. This CDR3 is CASSFPGREGLGQYF. CDR3 in DNA: TGTGCCAGCAGTTTTCCCGGCAGGGAAGGGCTTGGGCAGTACTTC. The variable domain in full, with the rest retrieved from reference TRBV28 and TRBJ2-7, is DVKVTQSSRYLVKRTGEKVFLECVQDMDHENMFWYRQDPGLGLRLIYFSYDVKMKEKGDIPEGYSVSREKKERFSLILESASTNQTSMYLCASSFPGREGLGQYFGPGTRLTVT.

This sequence joins TRBV27 and TRBJ1-1, with 7 bases identical to TRBD1. There are 16 residues in the CDR3. The J segment lost 0 bases and the V segment lost 6 bases, leaving 10 bases of the junction unmatched. The germline gives CDR1 MNHEY, CDR2 SMNVEV (reference sequence). The CDR3 nucleotides read TGTGCCAGCAGCTGGACAGGACTACGGATGAACACTGAAGCTTTCTTT. Protein product: CASSWTGLRMNTEAFF.

This clone was seen just once. This chain links TRBV5-1 with TRBJ1-4; unclear D gene. The V end lost 3 bases, the J end lost 5 bases, and 17 bases lay between the germline ends. CDR1 and CDR2 (germline): SGHRS, YFSETQ. The CDR3 covers 16 residues. The CDR3 sequence is CASSSDLRTGNEKLFF. The DNA for the CDR3 is TGCGCCAGCAGCTCGGACCTTAGGACTGGAAATGAAAAACTGTTTTTT.

The chain has TRBV5-4 and TRBJ2-1; unclear D gene. The CDR3 length is 13 residues. Germline V gives CDR1 SGHNT, CDR2 YYREEE (reference sequence). Trimming took 3 bases from V and 4 from J, leaving 8 bases between them. The CDR3 loop is CASSYDSYNEQFF. The DNA of the CDR3 is TGTGCCAGCAGCTACGACTCGTACAATGAGCAGTTCTTC.

The chain uses TRBV19 and TRBJ2-2, with 7 bases that match TRBD1. Per germline, CDR1 LNHDA and CDR2 SQIVND (reference sequence). Trimming cost V 5 bases and J 8 bases; bases outside gene matches: 17. This CDR3 region has 17 residues. The CDR3 DNA sequence: TGTGCCAGTAGTCCAACCATCGTCAGGGGGTACTCGGGGGAGCTGTTTTTT. Residues: CASSPTIVRGYSGELFF. The full variable domain, rest sourced from reference TRBV19 and TRBJ2-2, is DGGITQSPKYLFRKEGQNVTLSCEQNLNHDAMYWYRQDPGQGLRLIYYSQIVNDFQKGDIAEGYSVSREKKESFPLTVTSAQKNPTAFYLCASSPTIVRGYSGELFFGEGSRLTVL.

This chain connects TRBV11-3 to TRBJ1-1; D gene unclear. The germline V gene has CDR1 SGHNT and CDR2 YENEEA. V gave up 0 bases and J gave up 1 base, with 3 bases separating them. The CDR3 covers 13 residues. The CDR3 protein is CASSLERNTEAFF. In nucleotides, the CDR3 is TGTGCCAGCAGCTTAGAGCGGAACACTGAAGCTTTCTTT.

About this clone: Additional DNA sequences in this sample encode the identical CDR3. The rearrangement uses TRBV7-9 and TRBJ1-1; possible D gene TRBD1, 5 bases. Germline V lookup: CDR1 SEHNR, CDR2 FQNEAQ (reference sequence). The CDR3 extends over 14 amino acids. V was clipped by 1 base and J by 1 base, with 7 bases between them. The CDR3 region is CASSLVQGNTEAFF. The CDR3 DNA is TGTGCCAGCAGCTTAGTCCAGGGGAACACTGAAGCTTTCTTT. The full variable domain, completed using reference TRBV7-9 and TRBJ1-1, is DTGVSQNPRHKITKRGQNVTFRCDPISEHNRLYWYRQTLGQGPEFLTYFQNEAQLEKSRLLSDRFSAERPKGSFSTLEIQRTEQGDSAMYLCASSLVQGNTEAFFGQGTRLTVV.